One and the same sample provided the 14 T cell receptor beta chains below, sequenced in a study of blood T cell repertoires in COVID-19 (TCRdb year 2020). The library was generated by the immunoSEQ multiplex PCR assay. TCRdb took over this immuneACCESS table, retaining in-frame rearrangements with V and J assigned. Such tables are incomplete; in checked studies, under half of the missing clones stem from an unresolved V gene, and the remainder is unexplained. This sample is represented by fewer than 500,000 clones; 86% of them were singletons. The ten largest clones represent 1.4% of the sample. The sample was peripheral blood. These receptors were taken from a woman in her 30s with active or convalescent COVID-19.

The rearrangement uses TRBV5-1 and TRBJ2-7, with 7 positions matching TRBD1. With V trimmed by 4 bases and J by 2 bases, 9 bases remained unmatched. In germline, CDR1 is SGHRS, CDR2 YFSETQ. The CDR3 loop spans 15 amino acids. The CDR3 region has the DNA TGCGCCAGCAGCCGGTTATCGGACAGGACCTACGAGCAGTACTTC. It codes for CASSRLSDRTYEQYF. The full variable domain, in which reference TRBV5-1 and TRBJ2-7 provide the parts outside the CDR3, is KAGVTQTPRYLIKTRGQQVTLSCSPISGHRSVSWYQQTPGQGLQFLFEYFSETQRNKGNFPGRFSGRQFSNSRSEMNVSTLELGDSALYLCASSRLSDRTYEQYFGPGTRLTVT.

This sequence joins TRBV19 and TRBJ1-5, with D perhaps matching TRBD1 (5 bases). Germline V CDR1 and CDR2: LNHDA, SQIVND (reference sequence). Trimming shortened V by 9 bases and J by 0 bases, and 12 bases separated the two germline ends. The CDR3 totals 14 residues. CDR3 DNA: TGTGCCAGCCAGACAGTGAGTAGCAATCAGCCCCAGCATTTT. Protein: CASQTVSSNQPQHF.

The chain uses TRBV19 and TRBJ1-2; 7 bases fit TRBD1. Germline V CDR1 and CDR2: LNHDA, SQIVND (reference sequence). V shed 8 bases and J 4 bases; nucleotides not matched to a gene: 7. This CDR3 is 13 amino acids long. The CDR3 reads CASETGSTYGYTF. Written as DNA, the CDR3 is TGTGCCAGTGAGACAGGGAGTACCTATGGCTACACCTTC. Drawing the rest from reference TRBV19 and TRBJ1-2, the complete variable domain is DGGITQSPKYLFRKEGQNVTLSCEQNLNHDAMYWYRQDPGQGLRLIYYSQIVNDFQKGDIAEGYSVSREKKESFPLTVTSAQKNPTAFYLCASETGSTYGYTFGSGTRLTVV.

This clone was counted between two and nine times. V and J are TRBV4-2 and TRBJ2-1; 7 nucleotides agree with TRBD2. The CDR3 is 16 residues long. V lost 0 bases to trimming and J lost 1 base; unmatched junction nucleotides: 3. Germline values: CDR1 LGHNA, CDR2 YNFKEQ. The CDR3 DNA follows: TGTGCCAGCAGCCAAGATCTAGCGGAATCCTACAATGAGCAGTTCTTC. Translated, it gives CASSQDLAESYNEQFF.

This chain joins TRBV6-5 and TRBJ1-2; D call uncertain. V was cut by 6 bases and J by 7 bases, with 12 bases left in between. This CDR3 comprises 12 residues. Per germline, CDR1 MNHEY and CDR2 SVGAGI. In nucleotides, the CDR3 is TGTGCCAGCAGGCCCCTAAGCCCTGGCTACACCTTC. Encoded protein: CASRPLSPGYTF.

This chain links TRBV9 with TRBJ1-4; D is perhaps TRBD1 (6 bases). CDR1 and CDR2 (germline): SGDLS, YYNGEE. Trimming cost V 3 bases and J 2 bases, with 8 bases left between them. The CDR3 has 14 residues. CDR3 sequence: CASSAGVTNEKLFF. The CDR3 coding sequence is TGTGCCAGCAGCGCAGGGGTTACTAATGAAAAACTGTTTTTT.

The chain uses TRBV20-1 and TRBJ1-5; possible D gene TRBD1, 6 bases. CDR1 is DFQATT and CDR2 is SNEGSKA in the germline V gene (reference sequence). CDR3 size: 14 residues. The V and J ends lost 3 bases and 1 base respectively, with 10 bases between them. The CDR3 coding sequence is TGCAGTGCTAGTTTTGGACAGAGCAATCAGCCCCAGCATTTT. This translates into CSASFGQSNQPQHF.

The V gene is TRBV6-5, the J gene TRBJ2-4; 8 bases are a match to TRBD2. This CDR3 has 15 amino acids. Trimming removed 2 bases from V and 9 bases from J; junction bases left unmatched: 9. In germline, CDR1 is MNHEY, CDR2 SVGAGI. As DNA, the CDR3 is TGTGCCAGCAGTTACCGGGGGGGCAAGGAGGTCATTCAGTACTTC. It is translated as CASSYRGGKEVIQYF.

The V gene is TRBV19, the J gene TRBJ2-3; tentatively, D is TRBD2 (8 bases). Germline values: CDR1 LNHDA, CDR2 SQIVND (reference sequence). The germline V and J ends were trimmed by 8 bases and 2 bases, with 14 bases remaining between them. The CDR3 spans 14 residues. This chain's CDR3 is CASREGAATDTQYF. CDR3 bases: TGTGCCAGTCGGGAGGGGGCCGCCACAGATACGCAGTATTTT.

This chain uses TRBV21-1 with TRBJ2-5; the D call of TRBD1 is as the table states it, not checked on the DNA. TRBV21-1 is an annotated pseudogene. This CDR3 comprises 15 residues. The CDR3 DNA reads TGTGCCAGCAGCAAAGAGCAGGGGGCGCGGGAGACCCAGTACTTC. Translation: CASSKEQGARETQYF.

V usage is TRBV10-3 and J usage is TRBJ1-2, with 10 bases aligning to TRBD1. Germline V gene lookup returns CDR1 ENHRY and CDR2 SYGVKD. The CDR3 length is 13 residues. The V and J ends lost 1 base and 8 bases, in that order; junction bases with no gene match: 1. CDR3 DNA: TGTGCCATCAGTGAGTTGACAGGGGGCGGCTACACCTTC. The encoded protein is CAISELTGGGYTF.

This clone showed up just a few times. The V gene is TRBV10-1, the J gene TRBJ2-7; D perhaps matches TRBD1 (7 bases). The CDR3 contains 14 residues. The germline V gene encodes CDR1 WNHNN and CDR2 SYGVQD (reference sequence). V was trimmed by 3 bases and J by 5 bases, leaving 14 bases between them. DNA for the CDR3: TGCGCCAGCAGTGATCAGGGGGGCCCGAACGAGCAGTACTTC. Translated: CASSDQGGPNEQYF.

This clone appeared once. The chain uses TRBV19 and TRBJ2-1, with TRBD2 matching over 11 bases. Trimming at V came to 5 bases and at J to 3 bases, leaving 9 bases not matched to a gene. In germline, CDR1 is LNHDA, CDR2 SQIVND (reference sequence). The CDR3 contains 17 residues. The CDR3 protein is CASSVAETSGNYNEQFF. The CDR3 coding sequence is TGTGCCAGTAGTGTGGCCGAGACTAGCGGGAACTACAATGAGCAGTTCTTC. Supplemented by reference TRBV19 and TRBJ2-1, the full variable domain reads DGGITQSPKYLFRKEGQNVTLSCEQNLNHDAMYWYRQDPGQGLRLIYYSQIVNDFQKGDIAEGYSVSREKKESFPLTVTSAQKNPTAFYLCASSVAETSGNYNEQFFGPGTRLTVL.

The V and J genes are TRBV5-8 and TRBJ2-7; TRBD2 agrees at 7 bases. This CDR3 spans 14 amino acids. Unmatched junction bases numbered 6, after V lost 0 bases and J lost 6 bases. Germline CDR1 is SGHTS and CDR2 is YDEGEE. The CDR3 protein is CASSLEGRGGEQYF. In nucleotides, the CDR3 is TGTGCCAGCAGCTTGGAAGGGAGGGGAGGCGAGCAGTACTTC.